This TCR beta chain was profiled in a study of blood T cell repertoires in COVID-19. Sequencing used immunoSEQ multiplex PCR; TCRdb keeps in-frame clones, though not all of them. The sample records some 300,000 clones, around nine tenths being singletons. Germline V gene data show CDR1 as MGHRA and CDR2 as YSYEKL. V was trimmed by 1 base and J by 3 bases, leaving 12 bases between them. This CDR3 has 15 amino acids. Grouping used clinical history reported by participants in a survey and questionnaire. Sequencing was carried out using PBMCs or T cells enriched from blood (not recorded which). This sequence originates from a woman between 45 and 60 years old who had been exposed to COVID-19. The V and J genes are TRBV4-1 and TRBJ1-1, with D hard to call. The DNA of the CDR3 is TGCGCCAGCAGCCAAGGGAGGGTATTCGACACTGAAGCTTTCTTT. As protein: CASSQGRVFDTEAFF.